This T cell receptor (beta chain) is drawn from a study of blood T cell repertoires in COVID-19. Study summary: Specimens from acute and convalescent COVID-19 originated in the United States, Italy and Spain. Sample material is recorded as cDNA or gDNA derived from T cells, B-cell-depleted T cells, or PBMCs.

Categorization into cohorts depended on clinical history that participants reported. Sequencing used immunoSEQ multiplex PCR; TCRdb keeps in-frame clones, though not all of them. This table holds roughly 500,000 clones, less than 90% found once. This CDR3 has 16 amino acids. V lost 2 bases to trimming and J lost 0 bases, with 8 bases between them. Germline V lookup: CDR1 MNHEY, CDR2 SMNVEV (reference sequence). The source is an older woman who had recovered from COVID-19. The J gene is TRBJ2-6, the V gene TRBV27, with a weak D call TRBD2 (5 bases). Input material: PBMCs or T cells enriched from blood (not recorded which). The CDR3 protein is CASSLSGPSGANVLTF. CDR3 bases: TGTGCCAGCAGTTTAAGCGGCCCCTCTGGGGCCAACGTCCTGACTTTC.